What follows are 21 T cell receptor beta chains derived from one specimen sequenced in a study of monozygotic twins with cystic fibrosis. Sequencing used immunoSEQ multiplex PCR; TCRdb keeps in-frame clones, though not all of them. The data contain around 1,000 clones, approximately 95% of them singletons. Sequencing was performed on blood. These receptors all come from a boy aged 5-17 years with cystic fibrosis.

The V and J genes are TRBV21-1 and TRBJ1-5. TRBV21-1 is a pseudogene locus. This CDR3 comprises 16 residues. The CDR3 reads CASSKSRVGSNQPQHF. The CDR3 bases are TGTGCCAGCAGCAAATCGAGGGTGGGGAGCAATCAGCCCCAGCATTTT.

The rearrangement joins TRBV4-1 to TRBJ2-7; D is ambiguous. The CDR3 runs 14 residues. Germline CDR1 MGHRA, CDR2 YSYEKL. V lost 0 bases, J lost 2 bases, and 8 bases lay in between. CDR3 loop: CASSQDGRAYEQYF. The CDR3 coding sequence is TGCGCCAGCAGCCAAGATGGAAGGGCCTACGAGCAGTACTTC.

As concerns this clone: A read error may produce the germline difference seen at one junction end. V and J are TRBV7-9 and TRBJ2-7; TRBD2 is a possible D gene (6 bases). CDR3 length: 14 residues. CDR1 is SEHNR and CDR2 is FQNEAQ in the germline V gene (reference sequence). CDR3 coding DNA: TGTGCCAGCAGCCCCCTAGCGATCTCCGACGAGCAGTACTTC. It encodes CASSPLAISDEQYF.

This chain connects TRBV19 to TRBJ2-7, with no clear D. Trimming shortened V by 2 bases and J by 2 bases, and 7 bases separated the two germline ends. Germline lookup yields CDR1 LNHDA and CDR2 SQIVND (reference sequence). The CDR3 sequence is 13 residues long. The CDR3 nucleotides read TGTGCCAGTAGTATAAAGGGCACCTACGAGCAGTACTTC. It encodes CASSIKGTYEQYF.

The genes are TRBV11-2 and TRBJ2-1; 13 nucleotides agree with TRBD2. J gave up 8 bases and V 4 bases, and 8 bases lay outside the gene matches. CDR3 length: 16 residues. The V gene's germline CDR1 is SGHAT and CDR2 FQNNGV. The CDR3 bases are TGTGCCAGCAGCTCCCGGACTAGCGGGAGCCCGGATGAGCAGTTCTTC. Translation: CASSSRTSGSPDEQFF.

This clone was seen once. V usage is TRBV7-2 and J usage is TRBJ1-2; a weak D match, TRBD1 (6 bases). V dropped 5 bases and J dropped 8 bases, with 15 bases sitting between them. Germline V lookup: CDR1 SGHTA, CDR2 FQGNSA. The CDR3 sequence is 13 residues long. The CDR3 here is CASSLRSGGGYTF. The CDR3 DNA is TGTGCCAGCAGCCTTCGTTCGGGGGGCGGCTACACCTTC. Full variable domain (remainder filled in from reference TRBV7-2 and TRBJ1-2): GAGVSQSPSNKVTEKGKDVELRCDPISGHTALYWYRQSLGQGLEFLIYFQGNSAPDKSGLPSDRFSAERTGGSVSTLTIQRTQQEDSAVYLCASSLRSGGGYTFGSGTRLTVV.

CDR3 amino acids: CASSFQGVNEKLFF. CDR3 DNA sequence: TGTGCCAGTAGTTTCCAGGGGGTAAATGAAAAACTGTTTTTT. The genes are TRBV19 and TRBJ1-4, with 7 bases lining up with TRBD1. This CDR3 comprises 14 residues. V lost 5 bases and J lost 5; bases outside the gene matches: 5. Germline V gene data show CDR1 as LNHDA and CDR2 as SQIVND (reference sequence).

This sequence joins TRBV4-2 and TRBJ1-1; 9 nucleotides line up with TRBD1. The V gene end was trimmed by 0 bases and the J gene end by 5 bases; junction bases not matched to a gene: 13. This CDR3 is built from 18 residues. The V gene's germline CDR1 is LGHNA and CDR2 YNFKEQ. The CDR3 reads CASSQDARTTGGRTEAFF. The CDR3 DNA reads as TGTGCCAGCAGCCAAGATGCAAGAACGACAGGGGGTCGGACTGAAGCTTTCTTT.

This sequence joins TRBV7-2 and TRBJ2-1; 10 bases are shared with TRBD2. Trimming took 5 bases from V and 9 from J; bases not matched to a gene: 13. Per germline, CDR1 SGHTA and CDR2 FQGNSA. The CDR3 has 16 residues. In DNA, the CDR3 is TGTGCCAGCAGCCGGCGAGCGGGGGGGTTAGTGAGTGAGCAGTTCTTC. Translating it yields CASSRRAGGLVSEQFF.

This clone was found once. The chain carries TRBV4-3 and TRBJ2-1; 7 bases align to TRBD1. This CDR3 is built from 14 residues. After removal of 4 bases from V and 7 bases from J, the junction contained 7 bases not matched to a gene. Germline CDR1 LGHNA, CDR2 YSLEER. The CDR3, as DNA: TGCGCCAGCAGCCCATATCGACAGGGTAATGAGCAGTTCTTC. Translated: CASSPYRQGNEQFF.

The chain combines TRBV6-1 with TRBJ2-2; 10 positions match TRBD2. The CDR3 length is 14 residues. After removal of 6 bases from V and 9 bases from J, the junction contained 7 bases not matched to a gene. CDR1 is MNHNS, CDR2 SASEGT, per germline. The CDR3 DNA follows: TGTGCCAGCAGGGTCCCGGGACTAGCGAGGGAGCTGTTTTTT. Protein product: CASRVPGLARELFF.

This chain uses TRBV5-1 with TRBJ1-3; D not certain. CDR3 length: 16 amino acids. The germline V and J ends were trimmed by 3 bases and 1 base, with 14 bases remaining between them. CDR1 and CDR2 from the germline V gene are SGHRS and YFSETQ. CDR3 sequence reads: CASSWNGLHSGNTIYF. The CDR3 DNA reads as TGCGCCAGCAGCTGGAATGGGCTTCATTCTGGAAACACCATATATTTT. The full variable domain, its missing parts supplied by reference TRBV5-1 and TRBJ1-3, is KAGVTQTPRYLIKTRGQQVTLSCSPISGHRSVSWYQQTPGQGLQFLFEYFSETQRNKGNFPGRFSGRQFSNSRSEMNVSTLELGDSALYLCASSWNGLHSGNTIYFGEGSWLTVV.

V is TRBV5-1 and J is TRBJ2-1; 8 bases agree with TRBD2. Germline CDR1 SGHRS, CDR2 YFSETQ. J was trimmed by 5 bases and V by 4 bases; bases with no gene match: 11. This CDR3 is built from 16 residues. Written as DNA, the CDR3 is TGCGCCAGCAGCCGCCCGCGGGGGGTCCTTGACAATGAGCAGTTCTTC. Its protein product is CASSRPRGVLDNEQFF.

The rearrangement links TRBV19 to TRBJ1-1; D gene unclear. Per the germline V gene, CDR1 is LNHDA and CDR2 is SQIVND (reference sequence). Trimming took 7 bases from V and 7 from J, leaving 22 bases between them. The CDR3 sequence is 15 residues long. CDR3 residues: CASMGTLTGYGEAFF. As DNA, the CDR3 is TGTGCCAGTATGGGAACCCTAACGGGGTATGGTGAAGCTTTCTTT.

The table lists this clone with a count of one. The chain couples TRBV13 to TRBJ2-3; 8 positions agree with TRBD1. The CDR3 loop spans 16 amino acids. CDR1 is PRHDT, CDR2 FYEKMQ, per germline (reference sequence). V lost 3 bases and J lost 4; bases outside the gene matches: 9. CDR3 region: CASSFLTGDEADTQYF. In DNA, the CDR3 is TGTGCCAGCAGCTTCTTGACAGGGGATGAGGCAGATACGCAGTATTTT.

This chain links TRBV27 with TRBJ2-7; 7 bases agree with TRBD1. The CDR3 contains 12 residues. V was pared by 10 bases and J by 7 bases, with 10 bases of the junction left unmatched. Germline-derived CDR1 and CDR2 are MNHEY and SMNVEV (reference sequence). The CDR3 nucleotides are TGTGCCACCGCGAGGGGGCCAACTGAGCAGTACTTC. Translating gives CATARGPTEQYF.

The gene calls are TRBV27 and TRBJ1-1, with 8 bases fitting TRBD1. The CDR3 covers 14 residues. CDR1 and CDR2 from the germline V gene are MNHEY and SMNVEV (reference sequence). The junction had 0 bases not matched to a gene; V was cut back by 2 bases and J by 1 base. CDR3 region: CASSLDRGNTEAFF. Written as DNA, the CDR3 is TGTGCCAGCAGTTTAGACAGGGGGAACACTGAAGCTTTCTTT.

This chain connects TRBV9 to TRBJ2-2; D gene ambiguous. The length of the CDR3 is 15 residues. Germline lookup yields CDR1 SGDLS and CDR2 YYNGEE. The ends were cut back, 6 bases at V and 0 bases at J, with 12 bases in the middle. The CDR3 DNA sequence: TGTGCCAGCACCCCCGGTGGTTCGAACACCGGGGAGCTGTTTTTT. Residues: CASTPGGSNTGELFF.

The rearrangement joins TRBV7-3 to TRBJ2-7; 9 nucleotides match TRBD1. This CDR3 region has 14 residues. V gave up 1 base and J gave up 3 bases; unmatched junction bases: 1. Germline loops: CDR1 SGHTA, CDR2 FQGTGA. CDR3 coding DNA: TGTGCCAGCAGCTTAAACAGGGGGCTCTACGAGCAGTACTTC. Residues: CASSLNRGLYEQYF.

This chain uses TRBV7-8 with TRBJ2-7; D is unclear. CDR1 is SGHVS, CDR2 FQNEAQ, per germline. Trimming took 6 bases from V and 3 from J, leaving 6 bases between them. CDR3 length equals 11 residues. The CDR3 DNA reads TGTGCCAGCAGGGTCTACTACGAGCAGTACTTC. Residues: CASRVYYEQYF. The full variable domain, rest sourced from reference TRBV7-8 and TRBJ2-7, is GAGVSQSPRYKVAKRGQDVALRCDPISGHVSLFWYQQALGQGPEFLTYFQNEAQLDKSGLPSDRFFAERPEGSVSTLKIQRTQQEDSAVYLCASRVYYEQYFGPGTRLTVT.

The chain employs TRBV7-2 and TRBJ2-3; D is uncertain. Trimming pared 0 bases from V and 0 bases from J, leaving 10 bases between. Germline lookup yields CDR1 SGHTA and CDR2 FQGNSA. The CDR3 has 16 amino acids. The CDR3 nucleotides read TGTGCCAGCAGCTTAGCTTACGTGTTTAGCACAGATACGCAGTATTTT. It is translated as CASSLAYVFSTDTQYF.